This T cell receptor beta chain was sequenced for a study of Tregs in tolerant kidney transplant recipients. Findings of the study overall: Changing PCR primers prevented nucleotide comparison between some patients' samples. Tolerant patients' donor-specific Tregs expanded beyond overall Tregs, suggesting antigen-driven growth.

As regards this clone: As yet, its antigen is unknown.

The V end was cut by 4 bases, the J end by 7 bases, with 10 bases between. The CDR3 extends over 12 amino acids. Germline CDR1 reads SGHVT; CDR2 reads SQSDAQ. Some clones are missing from TCRdb's copy, which holds only in-frame ones; the method was immunoSEQ multiplex PCR. Of more than 90,000 clones in the sample, 93% were seen once. Recipients received nonmyeloablative bone marrow transplants from related graft donors, with transient mixed chimerism. The rearrangement joins TRBV7-4 to TRBJ2-5; D is uncertain. The sample here was CD4+ T cells from blood (PBMCs), taken 12 months after the transplant. This TCR derives from a human patient who received a combined kidney and bone marrow transplant. The graft donor may be the source of some T cells. CDR3 protein: CASSSVYSTQYF. Written as DNA, the CDR3 is TGTGCCAGCAGCTCCGTCTATTCGACCCAGTACTTC.